This T cell receptor beta chain was found in a study of T cell clusters in autoimmune cytopenias. Note on this clonotype: The antigen is unknown.

One tube held mixed TRB-A and TRB-B primer pools for touch-down PCR. TCRdb reprocessed the multiplex PCR reads and reports one entry per CDR3 protein, with no DNA. This table lists about 6,800 distinct CDR3 sequences. The study, taken as a whole, reports: Comparing secondary cytopenia with chronic lymphocytic leukemia showed no cluster-lack signature, apparently masked by lymphoma repertoire.

The CDR3 extends over 15 amino acids. Some 38,000 genome equivalents of blood DNA were amplified for TRB. The sequenced sample was peripheral blood. The sequence was collected from a human donor with an autoimmune cytopenia or autoimmune hepatitis (not recorded which). This rearrangement joins TRBV12-3 or TRBV12-4 to TRBJ2-6; TCRdb reports TRBD1, a call that lacks DNA to check it against. The CDR3 is CASSLERGVGNVLTF.